The sequence of this T cell receptor beta chain was determined in a study of lymphopenia after photon versus proton radiotherapy. Study outcomes and limitations: A bigger post-nadir fall in TCR diversity correlated inversely with survival time in deceased patients. After lymphocyte nadir, photon-treated repertoires showed oligoclonal expansion, especially CD8+ Temra.

V lost 1 base, J lost 0 bases, and 11 bases lay in between. This CDR3 spans 16 amino acids. Germline CDR1 and CDR2: SGHRS and YFSETQ. As to this clone: The target antigen is unknown.

Sequencing used immunoSEQ multiplex PCR; TCRdb keeps in-frame clones, though not all of them. The sample yields 55,000 to 70,000 clones, roughly 86% seen once. The clonotype originates from a man aged 40-55 years with gastric cancer. The sample was peripheral blood, taken from a patient treated with photon-based radiotherapy. V and J are TRBV5-1 and TRBJ2-1; tentative D call: TRBD1 (5 bases). The CDR3 DNA follows: TGCGCCAGCAGCTTGAGGGGCGGAAGCTCCTACAATGAGCAGTTCTTC. Translating it yields CASSLRGGSSYNEQFF. The whole variable domain, filled in from reference TRBV5-1 and TRBJ2-1, reads KAGVTQTPRYLIKTRGQQVTLSCSPISGHRSVSWYQQTPGQGLQFLFEYFSETQRNKGNFPGRFSGRQFSNSRSEMNVSTLELGDSALYLCASSLRGGSSYNEQFFGPGTRLTVL.